This TCR beta chain was observed in a study of siplizumab effects on memory and regulatory T cells. Findings and limits, study-wide: Naive T cells appeared more varied than memory cells and looked like key alloresponse contributors. Only a minor fraction of alloreactive clones mapped to unstimulated subsets. A significant reduction in alloreactive sequences traceable to unstimulated CD4+ memory cells was produced by siplizumab.

Note on this clone: The target antigen is unknown.

Germline trimming cut 4 bases from V and 4 bases from J; bases unmatched to any gene: 2. Germline CDR1 and CDR2: SGHVS and FQNEAQ. CDR3 length: 14 residues. Method: immunoSEQ multiplex PCR; TCRdb's copy keeps in-frame clones and lacks some. Of about 68,000 clones listed, 93% are singletons. The sequence was obtained from a human donor in good health. The J gene is TRBJ2-4, the V gene TRBV7-8; TRBD1 aligns across 9 bases. Sequences were obtained from CD8+ T cells sorted from blood. The CDR3 loop reads CASSWTGDKNIQYF. CDR3 sequence (DNA): TGTGCCAGCAGCTGGACAGGGGATAAAAACATTCAGTACTTC. Complete variable domain (other parts from reference TRBV7-8 and TRBJ2-4): GAGVSQSPRYKVAKRGQDVALRCDPISGHVSLFWYQQALGQGPEFLTYFQNEAQLDKSGLPSDRFFAERPEGSVSTLKIQRTQQEDSAVYLCASSWTGDKNIQYFGAGTRLSVL.